The rows below give T cell receptor beta chains drawn from one sample of a study of post-analysis software for immune sequencing data. In TCRdb, the PCR reads were re-called with MiXCR into one record per CDR3 protein. Of approximately 730,000 distinct CDR3 sequences listed, roughly 50% are singletons. The sequenced sample was blood. The receptors come from a girl between 10 and 17 years old with multiple sclerosis. Both conserved end residues are part of each CDR3. A D gene is named only where the DNA matches it firmly. Size is stated for part of the rows, as once, few or many counts, or as a class when the clone is expanded.

J | D | V | size | DNA | CDR3
TRBJ1-1 | - | TRBV29-1 | few | TGCAGCGTTGAAAAGGAGGCTTTGGGTAAAGCTTTCTTT | CSVEKEALGKAFF
TRBJ2-5 | TRBD2 | TRBV10-3 | many | TGTGCCATCTGGGAGGGGCGGGAGAGGGAGACCCAGTACTTC | CAIWEGRERETQYF
TRBJ2-1 | TRBD2 | TRBV7-6 | few | TGTGCCAGCAGCTCCGTAGCGGGAGTTAGGCCCTCATACCCCTACAATGAGCAGTTCTTC | CASSSVAGVRPSYPYNEQFF
TRBJ2-5 | TRBD2 | TRBV13 | - | TGTGCCAGCAGCTCCCCTTGGACTAGCGCGGGAAGGGGGCAAGAGACCCAGTACTTC | CASSSPWTSAGRGQETQYF
TRBJ2-1 | - | TRBV7-6 | - | TGTGCCAGCAGCTTAGGCCCGGGATTAATGGAGAATGAGCAGTTCTTC | CASSLGPGLMENEQFF
TRBJ2-7 | - | TRBV28 | few | TGTGCCAGCAGTTTAGTAGGGTACGACGAGCAGTACTTC | CASSLVGYDEQYF
TRBJ2-7 | TRBD1 | TRBV29-1 | - | TGCAGCGTTTACAGGGGATACGAGCAGTACTTC | CSVYRGYEQYF
TRBJ1-6 | - | TRBV5-1 | - | TGCGCCAGCAGCTTGGATGGCCACCCCGGTTCACCCCTCCACTTT | CASSLDGHPGSPLHF
TRBJ2-1 | - | TRBV29-1 | few | TGCAGCGTCTACGGCGGACGCTCCTACAATGAGCAGTTCTTC | CSVYGGRSYNEQFF
TRBJ2-7 | - | TRBV20-1 | - | TGCAGTGCTAGAGATCTTGAAGAGGGGCTGGACGAGCAGTACTTC | CSARDLEEGLDEQYF
TRBJ2-1 | - | TRBV20-1 | - | TGCAGTGCTAGTGGGGGCAATGAGCAGTTCTTC | CSASGGNEQFF
TRBJ1-6 | - | TRBV11-2 | many | TGTGCCAGCAGCACAACCGCGGGGATGGGCTCCTATAATTCACCCCTCCACTTT | CASSTTAGMGSYNSPLHF
TRBJ2-5 | - | TRBV2 | - | TGTGCCAGCAGTGCATTTCCAGGGATTACAGAGACCCAGTACTTC | CASSAFPGITETQYF
TRBJ1-2 | - | TRBV5-8 | few | TGTGCCAGCAGCTTGGTAGTAGGACAGCGCTATGGCTACACCTTC | CASSLVVGQRYGYTF
TRBJ2-1 | TRBD1 | TRBV10-3 | few | TGTGCCATCAGTAGACAGGGGTGGAATGAGCAGTTCTTC | CAISRQGWNEQFF
TRBJ2-1 | - | TRBV4-2 | - | TGTGCCAGCAGCCAAGAGGGCGGGCGATCCTACAATGAGCAGTTCTTC | CASSQEGGRSYNEQFF
TRBJ1-2 | - | TRBV10-3 | - | TGTGCCATCAGGGACAGAGCTAACTATGGCTACACCTTC | CAIRDRANYGYTF
TRBJ2-6 | - | TRBV18 | - | TGTGCCAGCTCACCAACTAGGACAACTACTGGGGCCAACGTCCTGACTTTC | CASSPTRTTTGANVLTF
TRBJ2-1 | - | TRBV13 | few | TGTGCCAGCAGCTTAGGGTTGGCTAGCGTTGAGCAGTTCTTC | CASSLGLASVEQFF
TRBJ2-3 | TRBD2 | TRBV7-2 | - | TGTGCCAGCACCTTAGGCAGACTAGCGCCCACAGATACGCAGTATTTT | CASTLGRLAPTDTQYF
TRBJ2-1 | TRBD2 | TRBV12-3/TRBV12-4 | - | TGTGCCAGCAGTTCCCCCGGCGGACTAGCGGAGGCCTACAATGAGCAGTTCTTC | CASSSPGGLAEAYNEQFF
TRBJ2-7 | - | TRBV6-5 | - | TGTGCCAGCAGTTTGTCCGGGACATTCTCCTACGAGCAGTACTTC | CASSLSGTFSYEQYF
TRBJ1-1 | - | TRBV6-1 | - | TGTGCCAGCAAAAGGGCTGGGTCGAGTACTGAAGCTTTCTTT | CASKRAGSSTEAFF
TRBJ2-1 | TRBD2 | TRBV5-1 | - | TGCGCCAGCAGCTTCCTTGCTAGCGGGGACAATGAGCAGTTCTTC | CASSFLASGDNEQFF
TRBJ2-6 | - | TRBV9 | few | TGTGCCAGCAGCGTAGTCAAGGGAGCCACCTCTGGGGCCAACGTCCTGACTTTC | CASSVVKGATSGANVLTF
TRBJ2-5 | TRBD2 | TRBV20-1 | - | TGCAGTGCTAGTTGGCTAGCGGGAGGGGATGAGGCCCAGTACTTC | CSASWLAGGDEAQYF
TRBJ2-5 | - | TRBV20-1 | - | TGCAGTGCTAGAAGTCTAGGAAGGGAGTTCCAAGAGACCCAGTACTTC | CSARSLGREFQETQYF
TRBJ2-1 | TRBD2 | TRBV15 | once | TGTGCCACCAGCAGAGATAAGCCTAGCGGGAGCTATGAGCAGTTCTTC | CATSRDKPSGSYEQFF
TRBJ1-2 | TRBD1 | TRBV6-5 | - | TGTGCCAGCCAACGGACAGGGTATAATGGCTACACCTTC | CASQRTGYNGYTF
TRBJ2-5 | - | TRBV20-1 | - | TGCAGTGCTAGGCGGTGGCTCCGAGAGACCCAGTACTTC | CSARRWLRETQYF
TRBJ2-7 | - | TRBV4-3 | few | TGCGCCAGCAGCCCCCGGCTCCTATACGAGCAGTACTTC | CASSPRLLYEQYF
TRBJ1-2 | - | TRBV2 | - | TGTGCCAGCAGGGGCGCGGGTTTAAATGGCTACACCTTC | CASRGAGLNGYTF
TRBJ2-7 | TRBD1 | TRBV4-3 | - | TGCGCCAGCAGCAAAGGGACAGGGGAATCCTACGAGCAGTACTTC | CASSKGTGESYEQYF
TRBJ2-7 | TRBD1 | TRBV2 | - | TGTGCCAGCAGGGAAGGACAGGGGGCCTACGAGCAGTACTTC | CASREGQGAYEQYF
TRBJ2-3 | TRBD1 | TRBV3-1 | few | TGTGCCAGCAGCCAAATCCTCCCGGGACAGGGCCCAGATACGCAGTATTTT | CASSQILPGQGPDTQYF
TRBJ1-5 | TRBD1 | TRBV12-3/TRBV12-4 | - | TGTGCCAGCAGCCAATCGACAGGGGCTGGAAATCAGCCCCAGCATTTT | CASSQSTGAGNQPQHF
TRBJ1-2 | TRBD1 | TRBV5-1 | - | TGCGCCAGCAGCGGGTCCCCTCGGGACAGCTATGGCTACACCTTC | CASSGSPRDSYGYTF
TRBJ2-1 | - | TRBV4-1 | - | TGCGCCAGCAGCCAAGCACCTGGACTATCTGACAATGAGCAGTTCTTC | CASSQAPGLSDNEQFF
TRBJ2-1 | - | TRBV12-3/TRBV12-4 | - | TGTGCCAGCAGTCTCCCTTGGGACAATGAGCAGTTCTTC | CASSLPWDNEQFF
TRBJ2-2 | TRBD2 | TRBV20-1 | - | TGCAGTGCTAGACCGAAGAGACTAGCGGGACAGAACACCGGGGAGCTGTTTTTT | CSARPKRLAGQNTGELFF
TRBJ2-7 | - | TRBV10-3 | - | TGTGCCATCAGTCTCGACATCTCAGGAGCCTACGAGCAGTACTTC | CAISLDISGAYEQYF
TRBJ2-7 | - | TRBV9 | few | TGTGCCAGCAGCCCGGGACCTGGTCCCTACGAGCAGTACTTC | CASSPGPGPYEQYF
TRBJ2-5 | - | TRBV12-3/TRBV12-4 | - | TGTGCCAGCAGTCCATCGGTTCCCGGGGAGACCCAGTACTTC | CASSPSVPGETQYF
TRBJ2-1 | - | TRBV20-1 | few | TGCAGTGTCCCTAGGATTCCAGGCGGCAATGAGCAGTTCTTC | CSVPRIPGGNEQFF
TRBJ2-1 | - | TRBV12-5 | few | TGTGCTAGTGGTTTGGTCCGCGGGGACATCCAGAGCTCCTACAATGAGCAGTTCTTC | CASGLVRGDIQSSYNEQFF
TRBJ1-1 | - | TRBV5-5 | - | TGTGCCAGCAGCTTGGCCAACATGGGGCGCACTGAAGCTTTCTTT | CASSLANMGRTEAFF
TRBJ2-7 | TRBD2 | TRBV27 | - | TGTGCCAGCAGTTTGTCGGTGGCTAGCGGGAAGGCCTCCAGCTCCTACGAGCAGTACTTC | CASSLSVASGKASSSYEQYF
TRBJ2-1 | - | TRBV5-4 | - | TGTGCCAGCAGCGGGGGGGCCGACAATGAGCAGTTCTTC | CASSGGADNEQFF
TRBJ2-3 | TRBD2 | TRBV4-1 | - | TGCGCCAGCAGCCAAGAGGCGGGAGTGGGTCCAGATACGCAGTATTTT | CASSQEAGVGPDTQYF
TRBJ2-7 | TRBD2 | TRBV3-1 | - | TGTGCCAGCAGCCAAATAGCGGGAGTCTCCTACGAGCAGTACTTC | CASSQIAGVSYEQYF
TRBJ1-2 | - | TRBV12-3/TRBV12-4 | once | TGTGCCAACACGCCGGGGGCGAACTATGGCTACACCTTC | CANTPGANYGYTF
TRBJ2-1 | TRBD1 | TRBV12-3/TRBV12-4 | - | TGTGCCAGCAGTGGGGACAGTAGCGCCAATGAGCAGTTCTTC | CASSGDSSANEQFF
TRBJ2-7 | - | TRBV6-6 | - | TGTGCCAGCGCGGGACAGTTAGACTCCTACGAGCAGTACTTC | CASAGQLDSYEQYF
TRBJ2-1 | - | TRBV20-1 | - | TGCAGTGCTAGAGGGAAGCCTGAGCAGTTCTTC | CSARGKPEQFF